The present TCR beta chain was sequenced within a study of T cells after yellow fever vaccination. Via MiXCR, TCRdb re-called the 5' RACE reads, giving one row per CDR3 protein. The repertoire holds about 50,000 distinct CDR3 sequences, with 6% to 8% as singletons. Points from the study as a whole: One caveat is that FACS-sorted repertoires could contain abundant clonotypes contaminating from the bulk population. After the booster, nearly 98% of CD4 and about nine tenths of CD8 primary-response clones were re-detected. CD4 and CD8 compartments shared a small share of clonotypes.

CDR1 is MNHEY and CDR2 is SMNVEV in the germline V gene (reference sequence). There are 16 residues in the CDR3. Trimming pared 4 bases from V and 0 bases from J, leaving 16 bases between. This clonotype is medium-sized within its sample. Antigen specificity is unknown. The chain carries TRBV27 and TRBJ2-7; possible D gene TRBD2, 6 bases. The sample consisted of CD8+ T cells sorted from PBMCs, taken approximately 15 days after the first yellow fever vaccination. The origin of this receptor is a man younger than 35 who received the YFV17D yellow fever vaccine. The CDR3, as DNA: TGTGCCAGCAGTTCCTCCCCCGGGGGTAGCTCCTACGAGCAGTACTTC. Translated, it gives CASSSSPGGSSYEQYF.